The 13 T cell receptor beta chains below all came from one sample that was sequenced in a study of patients and donors after allogeneic stem cell transplantation. TCRdb re-called the RT-PCR reads with MiXCR, one entry per CDR3 protein. In the table there are about a million distinct CDR3 sequences, about a sixth of which are singletons. The specimen sequenced was blood, either unsorted or a sorted T cell fraction (not recorded which). The receptors were gathered from a human donor who was either an allogeneic HSCT recipient or a stem cell or donor lymphocyte infusion donor (not recorded which). It is not recorded whose cells these are; they may come from a transplant donor.

This clonotype has a handful of counts. This chain links TRBV27 with TRBJ2-7; D may be TRBD1 (6 bases). The V gene lost 5 bases and the J gene lost 5 bases, with 16 bases spanning the gap. This CDR3 has 14 amino acids. Germline CDR1 reads MNHEY; CDR2 reads SMNVEV (reference sequence). Written as DNA, the CDR3 is TGTGCCAGCAGTGCCACCCCAACAGGGAACGAGCAGTACTTC. Translating it yields CASSATPTGNEQYF.

This clonotype occurred many times. The gene calls are TRBV12-3 or TRBV12-4 and TRBJ1-6; D is undetermined. V dropped 5 bases and J dropped 7 bases, with 9 bases sitting between them. The CDR3 extends over 13 amino acids. The CDR3 bases are TGTGCCAGCAGTAACCGCCGGAATTCACCCCTCCACTTT. It specifies CASSNRRNSPLHF.

The sample holds a few counts of this clonotype. For the CDR3, the DNA is TGTGCCAGCAGCTTGTGGGGGGGGCCGACCGGGGAGCTGTTTTTT. The encoded protein is CASSLWGGPTGELFF. The genes are TRBV5-6 and TRBJ2-2; D is possibly TRBD2 (7 bases). Germline assignment: CDR1 SGHDT and CDR2 YYEEEE. The CDR3 has 15 amino acids. Trimming left V 1 base short and J 5 bases short, with 12 bases between. Drawing the rest from reference TRBV5-6 and TRBJ2-2, the complete variable domain is DAGVTQSPTHLIKTRGQQVTLRCSPKSGHDTVSWYQQALGQGPQFIFQYYEEEERQRGNFPDRFSGHQFPNYSSELNVNALLLGDSALYLCASSLWGGPTGELFFGEGSRLTVL.

This clonotype was picked up one time. This chain joins TRBV27 and TRBJ1-1; no firm D call. V was pared by 3 bases and J by 5 bases, with 10 bases between. This CDR3 spans 13 amino acids. The germline V gene encodes CDR1 MNHEY and CDR2 SMNVEV (reference sequence). CDR3 nucleotides: TGTGCCAGCAGTTTCTGGGTTGGAACTGAAGCTTTCTTT. It is translated as CASSFWVGTEAFF.

Ten or more counts support this clonotype. The chain carries TRBV12-3 or TRBV12-4 and TRBJ1-5; the D is unclear. This CDR3 has 13 amino acids. Between the trimmed V and J ends, which lost 4 bases and 0 bases, there was a span of 4 bases. In nucleotides, the CDR3 is TGTGCCAGCAGTTCAAGTAGCAATCAGCCCCAGCATTTT. Its protein is CASSSSSNQPQHF.

This clonotype appeared many times. The rearrangement links TRBV12-3 or TRBV12-4 to TRBJ1-1; D might be TRBD1 (5 bases). V lost 8 bases and J 2 bases, leaving 18 bases between the germline ends. This CDR3 is built from 15 residues. CDR3 loop: CASLNSGRVNTEAFF. The CDR3 DNA sequence: TGTGCCAGCTTAAACTCTGGCAGGGTCAACACTGAAGCTTTCTTT.

This clonotype has just a few counts. J is TRBJ2-7 and V is TRBV20-1; TRBD2 matches at 8 bases. This CDR3 is built from 15 residues. V shed 0 bases and J 3 bases; nucleotides not matched to a gene: 7. CDR1 DFQATT and CDR2 SNEGSKA come from the germline V gene (reference sequence). The CDR3 bases are TGCAGTGCTAGAGATATTAGCGGGGCAAACTACGAGCAGTACTTC. As protein: CSARDISGANYEQYF.

The sample holds a few counts of this clonotype. The V gene is TRBV29-1, the J gene TRBJ2-3; 12 bases match TRBD2. Trimming cost V 8 bases and J 2 bases; bases outside gene matches: 5. The CDR3 consists of 14 residues. Germline CDR1 SQVTM, CDR2 ANQGSEA. The CDR3 coding sequence is TGCAGCACAGGACTAGCGGGAATCACAGATACGCAGTATTTT. It yields the protein CSTGLAGITDTQYF.

There are a few counts of this clonotype. The chain uses TRBV20-1 and TRBJ1-2, with D possibly matching TRBD1 (5 bases). The germline V gene encodes CDR1 DFQATT and CDR2 SNEGSKA (reference sequence). Trimming took off 0 bases at V and 5 bases at J, with 13 bases between the two ends. This CDR3 region has 14 residues. CDR3 sequence (DNA): TGCAGTGCTAGAGACAACAGGTTGGGGTATGGCTACACCTTC. The encoded protein is CSARDNRLGYGYTF.

This clonotype was recorded at least ten times. This rearrangement joins TRBV6-2 or TRBV6-3 to TRBJ2-1, with TRBD2 as a possible D gene (6 bases). This CDR3 comprises 13 residues. CDR1 and CDR2 (germline): MNHEY, SVGEGT. The V and J ends lost 5 bases and 2 bases respectively, with 7 bases between them. In nucleotides, the CDR3 is TGTGCCAGCAGTGCGGGGCCCTACAATGAGCAGTTCTTC. Translating gives CASSAGPYNEQFF.

V gene TRBV6-1 combines with J gene TRBJ2-1; maybe TRBD2 (5 bases). V was trimmed by 6 bases and J by 4 bases, leaving 16 bases between them. The CDR3 contains 15 residues. The germline V gene encodes CDR1 MNHNS and CDR2 SASEGT. CDR3 nucleotide sequence: TGTGCCAGCAGCCAAGGGAGCGCCTTATACAATGAGCAGTTCTTC. Residues: CASSQGSALYNEQFF.

This clonotype was counted at least ten times. The rearrangement uses TRBV29-1 and TRBJ2-7; no definite D call. This CDR3 has 12 residues. Trimming removed 5 bases at V and 6 bases at J, with 14 bases between. Germline values: CDR1 SQVTM, CDR2 ANQGSEA. The CDR3 loop is CSVRGKGSEQYF. DNA of the CDR3: TGCAGCGTTCGCGGTAAAGGTTCCGAGCAGTACTTC.

This clonotype was counted only a few times. The chain is built from TRBV12-5 and TRBJ2-1, with unresolved D. Germline V gene data show CDR1 as LGHNT and CDR2 as FRNRAP. This CDR3 spans 12 amino acids. V was pared by 5 bases and J by 10 bases, with 12 bases between. In DNA, the CDR3 is TGTGCTAGTGGTACTCTTGAGAAGGAGCAGTTCTTC. Amino acids: CASGTLEKEQFF.